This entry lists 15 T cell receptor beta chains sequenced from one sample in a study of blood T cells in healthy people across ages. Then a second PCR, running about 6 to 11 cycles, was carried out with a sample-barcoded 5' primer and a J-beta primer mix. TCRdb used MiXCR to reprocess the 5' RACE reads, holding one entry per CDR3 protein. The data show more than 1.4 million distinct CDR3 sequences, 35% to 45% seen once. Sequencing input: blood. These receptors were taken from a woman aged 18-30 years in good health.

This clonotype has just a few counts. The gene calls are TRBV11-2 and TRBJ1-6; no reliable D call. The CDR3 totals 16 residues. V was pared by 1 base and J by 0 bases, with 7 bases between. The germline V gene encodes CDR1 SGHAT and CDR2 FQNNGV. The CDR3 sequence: CASSLAASSYNSPLHF. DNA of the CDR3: TGTGCCAGCAGCTTAGCCGCTAGCTCCTATAATTCACCCCTCCACTTT.

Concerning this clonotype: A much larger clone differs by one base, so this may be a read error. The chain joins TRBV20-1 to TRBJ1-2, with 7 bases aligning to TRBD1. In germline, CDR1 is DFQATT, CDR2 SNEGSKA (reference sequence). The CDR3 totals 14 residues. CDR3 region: CSAKSGQFNYGHTF. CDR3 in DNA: TGCAGTGCTAAATCGGGACAGTTCAACTATGGCCACACCTTC.

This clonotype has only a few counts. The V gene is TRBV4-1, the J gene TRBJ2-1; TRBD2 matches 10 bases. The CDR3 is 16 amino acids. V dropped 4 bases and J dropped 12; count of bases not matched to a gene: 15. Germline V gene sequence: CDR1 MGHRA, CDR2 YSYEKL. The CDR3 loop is CASSPGPGTSVPAQFF. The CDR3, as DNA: TGCGCCAGCAGCCCAGGGCCCGGGACTAGCGTCCCAGCGCAGTTCTTC.

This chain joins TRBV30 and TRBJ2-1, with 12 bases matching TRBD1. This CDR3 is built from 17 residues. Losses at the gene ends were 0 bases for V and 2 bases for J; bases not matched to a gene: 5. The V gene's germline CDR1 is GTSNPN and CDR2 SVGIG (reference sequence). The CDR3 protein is CAWSVPGTGGPYNEQFF. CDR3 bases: TGTGCCTGGAGTGTACCGGGGACAGGGGGCCCCTACAATGAGCAGTTCTTC.

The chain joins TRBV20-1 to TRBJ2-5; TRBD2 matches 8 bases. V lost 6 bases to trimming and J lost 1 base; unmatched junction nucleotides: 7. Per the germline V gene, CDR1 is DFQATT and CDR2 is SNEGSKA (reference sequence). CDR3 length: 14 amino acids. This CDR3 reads CSAEGLGAQETQYF. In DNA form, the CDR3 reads TGCAGTGCCGAGGGACTAGGCGCCCAAGAGACCCAGTACTTC.

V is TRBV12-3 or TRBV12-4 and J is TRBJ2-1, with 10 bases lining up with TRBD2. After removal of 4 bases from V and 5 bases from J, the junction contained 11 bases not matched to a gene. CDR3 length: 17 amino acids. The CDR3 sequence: CASSSRSGRAHNNEQFF. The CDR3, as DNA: TGTGCCAGCAGTTCGAGGAGCGGGAGGGCCCACAACAATGAGCAGTTCTTC.

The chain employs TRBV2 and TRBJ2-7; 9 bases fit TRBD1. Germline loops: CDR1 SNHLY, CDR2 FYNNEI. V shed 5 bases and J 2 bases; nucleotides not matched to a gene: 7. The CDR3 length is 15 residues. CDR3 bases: TGTGCCAGCAGTATTCCGGGACAGGGAACCTACGAGCAGTACTTC. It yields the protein CASSIPGQGTYEQYF.

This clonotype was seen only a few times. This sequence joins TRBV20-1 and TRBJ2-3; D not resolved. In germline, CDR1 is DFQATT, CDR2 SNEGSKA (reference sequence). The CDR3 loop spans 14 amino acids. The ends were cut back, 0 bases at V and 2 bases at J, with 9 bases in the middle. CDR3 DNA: TGCAGTGCTAGAGATAGACAAATCACAGATACGCAGTATTTT. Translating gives CSARDRQITDTQYF.

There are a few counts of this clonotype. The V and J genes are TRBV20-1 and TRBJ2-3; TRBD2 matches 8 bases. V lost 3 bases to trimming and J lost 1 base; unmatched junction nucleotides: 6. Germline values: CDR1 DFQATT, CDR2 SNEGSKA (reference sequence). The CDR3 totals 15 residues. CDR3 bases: TGCAGTGCTAGCGGGAGGGCCTCTGGCACAGATACGCAGTATTTT. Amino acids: CSASGRASGTDTQYF.

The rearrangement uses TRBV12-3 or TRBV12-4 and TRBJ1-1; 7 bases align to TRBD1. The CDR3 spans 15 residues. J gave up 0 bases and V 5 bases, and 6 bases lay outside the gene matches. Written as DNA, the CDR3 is TGTGCCAGCAGTATGCAAGGGGGCATGAACACTGAAGCTTTCTTT. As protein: CASSMQGGMNTEAFF.

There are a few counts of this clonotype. This CDR3 is CASTGGPTSVDFANTGELFF. CDR3 coding DNA: TGTGCCAGCACAGGAGGACCGACTAGCGTCGACTTCGCGAACACCGGGGAGCTGTTTTTT. The V and J genes are TRBV6-2 or TRBV6-3 and TRBJ2-2; 8 nucleotides align to TRBD2. V trimming: 7 bases; J trimming: 0 bases; junction bases outside the gene matches: 19. The CDR3 sequence is 20 residues long. CDR1 and CDR2 (germline): MNHEY, SVGEGT.

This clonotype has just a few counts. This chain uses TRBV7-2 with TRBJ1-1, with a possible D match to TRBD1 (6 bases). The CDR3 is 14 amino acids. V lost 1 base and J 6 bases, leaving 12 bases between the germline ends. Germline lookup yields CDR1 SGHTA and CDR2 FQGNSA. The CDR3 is CASSLGTADPEAFF. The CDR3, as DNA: TGTGCCAGCAGCTTAGGGACAGCGGATCCTGAAGCTTTCTTT.

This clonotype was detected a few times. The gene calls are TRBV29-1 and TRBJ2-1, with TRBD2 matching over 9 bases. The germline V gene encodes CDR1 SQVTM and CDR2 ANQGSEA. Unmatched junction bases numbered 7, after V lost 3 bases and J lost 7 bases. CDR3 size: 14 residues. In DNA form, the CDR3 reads TGCAGCGTTGATGCGACTAGCGGACCTAATGAGCAGTTCTTC. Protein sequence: CSVDATSGPNEQFF.

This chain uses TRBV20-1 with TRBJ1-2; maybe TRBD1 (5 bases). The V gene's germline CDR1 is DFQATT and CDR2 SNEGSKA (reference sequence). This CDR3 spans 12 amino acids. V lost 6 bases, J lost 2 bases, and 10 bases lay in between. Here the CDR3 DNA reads TGCAGTGCAGAGACAGAGAACTATGGCTACACCTTC. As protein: CSAETENYGYTF.

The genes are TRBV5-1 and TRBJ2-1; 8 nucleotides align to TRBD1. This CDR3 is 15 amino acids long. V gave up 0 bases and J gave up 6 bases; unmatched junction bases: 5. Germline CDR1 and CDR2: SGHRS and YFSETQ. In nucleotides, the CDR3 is TGCGCCAGCAGCTTGGGACAGGGGTGGAGCAATGAGCAGTTCTTC. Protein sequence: CASSLGQGWSNEQFF.